These T cell receptor beta chains were read from a single sample in a study of T-cell reconstitution after alpha-beta-depleted transplantation in children. A single record per CDR3 protein comes from TCRdb applying MiXCR to the PCR reads. Among 97,000 or so distinct CDR3 sequences listed, approximately 5.4% were seen once. Source: PBMCs, mostly from graft donor cells, taken 60 days after TCRalphabeta/CD19-depleted stem cell transplant. The source of these receptors is a female patient aged 2-15 years who had a stem cell transplant for Fanconi anemia, so the T cells may come from the graft donor. Both conserved end residues are part of each CDR3.

11	TRBV28	TRBJ1-6	CASSLTSPLHF
15	TRBV28	TRBJ1-2	CASSLAAQGVGRYTF
14	TRBV20-1	TRBJ1-5	CSVYRGVGNQPQHF
12	TRBV29-1	TRBJ2-7	CSVEDLGNEQYF
14	TRBV19	TRBJ1-2	CASSMTGTNYGYTF
14	TRBV9	TRBJ2-3	CASSVEQRADTQYF
15	TRBV9	TRBJ2-5	CASSVAQGWQETQYF
12	TRBV9	TRBJ2-2	CASSVFGGELFF
13	TRBV2	TRBJ1-5	CASIQGSNQPQHF
12	TRBV6-5	TRBJ1-2	CASSTGNYGYTF
15	TRBV30	TRBJ2-2	CAWSVFRPGPGELFF
16	TRBV5-1	TRBJ2-3	CASSPRLAGTTDTQYF
14	TRBV28	TRBJ1-1	CASSEQGMNTEAFF
15	TRBV4-2	TRBJ1-4	CASSQGPATNEKLFF
13	TRBV12-3/TRBV12-4	TRBJ2-3	CASSLGISCTQYF
14	TRBV4-1	TRBJ1-5	CASSHRTGNQPQHF
11	TRBV28	TRBJ1-5	CASKKNQPQHF
16	TRBV6-5	TRBJ2-7	CASSYFASGGTYEQYF
13	TRBV7-2	TRBJ1-1	CASSLAGNTEAFF
15	TRBV7-9	TRBJ1-1	CASSLDPGLNTEAFF
14	TRBV28	TRBJ2-5	CASSLRGWGETQYF
14	TRBV2	TRBJ2-7	CASSVRAGGPQQYF
18	TRBV1	TRBJ1-4	CTSSQDGGRRGFNEKLFF
13	TRBV27	TRBJ1-2	CASSPTQGDGCTF
13	TRBV5-1	TRBJ1-6	CASSLAQNSPLHF
15	TRBV7-3	TRBJ2-3	CASSRTSGSTDTQYF
12	TRBV5-1	TRBJ2-7	CASSLNGYEQYF
15	TRBV12-3/TRBV12-4	TRBJ1-4	CASSGTGWMVEKLFF
15	TRBV6-5	TRBJ1-5	CASSYSRGSNQPQHF
16	TRBV5-1	TRBJ1-1	CASSLVPGQPNTEAFF
14	TRBV3-1	TRBJ2-3	CASSHGHPTDTQYF